This entry is about one TCR beta chain. Constant-region reverse primers amplified full-length variable regions, followed by semi-nested Nested Universal Primer A PCR. TCRdb reprocessed the 5' RACE reads with MiXCR, giving one entry per CDR3 protein. The sample carries nearly 55,000 distinct CDR3 sequences, approximately 24% recorded once. Germline CDR1 SQVTM, CDR2 ANQGSEA. The V end lost 4 bases, the J end lost 2 bases, and 8 bases lay between the germline ends. The CDR3 length is 12 residues. This chain connects TRBV29-1 to TRBJ2-5; D is possibly TRBD1 (5 bases). Sequencing was done on a sample of tumor-infiltrating naive CD4+ T cells sorted from the breast tumor. Documented subset: naive CD4+ T cells, CD4+CD45RA+CD25-. This TCR was recovered from a female donor with breast cancer. CDR3 amino acids: CSVGQRQETQYF. CDR3 DNA: TGCAGCGTTGGACAGCGACAAGAGACCCAGTACTTC.